The text below deals with one T cell receptor (beta chain). Its antigen is still unknown. Reverse transcription of all isolated RNA meant that expressed TCRB transcripts were sequenced. Some clones are missing from TCRdb's copy, which holds only in-frame ones; the method was immunoSEQ multiplex PCR. This table holds under 250,000 clones, roughly an eighth found once. These data originate in a study of beta chain features in type 1 diabetes. Overall study: Researchers looked at 85 million to 110 million sorted cells across all samples. Study-level points and caveats: Researchers could not determine here whether HLA type influences TCRB rearrangement.

The CDR3 covers 14 residues. Germline-derived CDR1 and CDR2 are SGHDN and FVKESK. The V end lost 1 base, the J end lost 2 bases, and 6 bases lay between the germline ends. The genes are TRBV14 and TRBJ1-3; D not resolved. The sequenced sample consisted of naive CD4+ T cells from blood. This TCR was recovered from a woman aged 40 to 50 in good health. The CDR3 DNA follows: TGTGCCAGCAGCCAAGGCGCCGCTGGAAACACCATATATTTT. It specifies CASSQGAAGNTIYF. Supplemented by reference TRBV14 and TRBJ1-3, the full variable domain reads EAGVTQFPSHSVIEKGQTVTLRCDPISGHDNLYWYRRVMGKEIKFLLHFVKESKQDESGMPNNRFLAERTGGTYSTLKVQPAELEDSGVYFCASSQGAAGNTIYFGEGSWLTVV.